The clone carrying this T cell receptor (beta chain) has ten or more counts. Antigen specificity is unknown. V lost 8 bases and J lost 3, with 8 bases in between. The CDR3 length is 12 residues. Via MiXCR, TCRdb re-called the reads, giving one row per CDR3 protein. Of some 280,000 distinct CDR3 sequences listed, 12% to 15% are singletons. This sample was included in a study of T cell repertoires in cytomegalovirus infection. Study-level background: An indication of both CMV infection and matching HLA type came from public TCR beta signatures. Study outcomes and limitations: The ex vivo response was dominated by HLA-C-restricted CMV-specific TCR beta clonotypes. Summed public TCR beta family frequency identified CMV carriers bearing the relevant HLA.

J is TRBJ1-5 and V is TRBV12-3 or TRBV12-4, with no clear D. The clonotype comes from a human donor in good health (CMV status not recorded). Some clones in this sample may be carry-over from other donors' samples. Material for sequencing was PBMCs. The CDR3 here is CASGTVNQPQHF. The CDR3 nucleotides read TGTGCCAGCGGCACAGTCAATCAGCCCCAGCATTTT.